What follows are 4 T cell receptor beta chains derived from one specimen sequenced in a study of CXCR3-negative and CXCR3-positive naive CD8 T cells. UMI-tagged TRB cDNA libraries were built via 5' RACE. TCRdb reprocessed the 5' RACE reads and keeps a single row for each CDR3 protein, giving no DNA. The sample data list 150,000 or so distinct CDR3 sequences. Notes on the study in general: TRB CDR3s were more hydrophobic in CXCR3-positive than in CXCR3-negative naive cells.

Which antigens these TCRs recognize remains unknown. Sequencing was carried out using naive CXCR3+ CD8+ T cells from blood. Regarding subset: CD45RO-CCR7+CD27+CD95- naive CD8+ T cells expressing CXCR3 (TNR3+). These receptors all stem from a human donor in good health. Some clones in this sample may be carry-over from other donors' samples.

This chain uses TRBV28 with TRBJ2-5; TCRdb's assignment of TRBD1 cannot be checked, as there is no DNA. The CDR3 is made up of 14 amino acids. Germline loops: CDR1 MDHEN, CDR2 SYDVKM. The chain's CDR3 is CASKGTGAGETQYF.

The gene calls are TRBV6-2 or TRBV6-3 and TRBJ2-1. This CDR3 is built from 12 residues. Germline CDR1 and CDR2: MNHEY and SVGEGT. CDR3 sequence: CASSYFSDEQFF.

The chain combines TRBV7-6 with TRBJ2-7; TCRdb indicates TRBD2, and absent DNA this call remains unverified. There are 15 residues in the CDR3. Germline-derived CDR1 and CDR2 are SGHVS and FNYEAQ. Here the CDR3 reads CASSMGTSGTYEQYF.

The V gene is TRBV12-3 or TRBV12-4, the J gene TRBJ1-2; TCRdb proposes TRBD1, but this gene call is untestable without DNA. The CDR3 spans 13 residues. This CDR3 reads CASSNRGPGGNTF.